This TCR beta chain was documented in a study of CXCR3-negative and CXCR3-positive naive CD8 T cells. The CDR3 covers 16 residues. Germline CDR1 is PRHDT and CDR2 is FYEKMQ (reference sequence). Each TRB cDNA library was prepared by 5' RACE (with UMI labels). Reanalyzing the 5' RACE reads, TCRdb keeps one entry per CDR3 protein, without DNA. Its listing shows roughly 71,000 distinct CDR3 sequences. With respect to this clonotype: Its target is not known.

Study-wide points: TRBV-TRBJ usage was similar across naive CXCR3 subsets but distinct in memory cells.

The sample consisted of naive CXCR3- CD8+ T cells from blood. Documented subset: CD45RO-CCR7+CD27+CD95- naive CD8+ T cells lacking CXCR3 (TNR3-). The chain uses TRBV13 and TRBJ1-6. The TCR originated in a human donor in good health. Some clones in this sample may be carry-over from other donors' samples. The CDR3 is CASSFSGSSYNSPLHF.